Reported below is one TCR beta chain. These data belong to a study of blood T cell repertoires in COVID-19. Study background: The United States, Italy and Spain were the sources of the acute and convalescent COVID-19 samples. T cells, B-cell-depleted T cells, or PBMCs provided the cDNA or gDNA that served as material.

In the authors' methods: Amplification of reference gene primers provided the estimated nucleated cell counts. Libraries were prepared by immunoSEQ multiplex PCR; TCRdb keeps only in-frame clonotypes and omits some of them. V and J calls and clone size are as listed in that table; D and trimming were resolved from the DNA. The sample contains 140,000 to 150,000 clones, about 88% of which appear only once. The germline V gene encodes CDR1 SGHVS and CDR2 FNYEAQ. The CDR3 has 15 amino acids. Trimming pared 1 base from V and 5 bases from J, leaving 14 bases between. Sequencing was performed on peripheral blood. This TCR derives from a human donor with acute or convalescent COVID-19. The donor label of this sample is uncertain. V is TRBV7-6 and J is TRBJ2-5; tentatively, D is TRBD1 (6 bases). CDR3 sequence (DNA): TGTGCCAGCAGCTTAGTCCAGGGGCGTCTGGAGACCCAGTACTTC. Translated: CASSLVQGRLETQYF.